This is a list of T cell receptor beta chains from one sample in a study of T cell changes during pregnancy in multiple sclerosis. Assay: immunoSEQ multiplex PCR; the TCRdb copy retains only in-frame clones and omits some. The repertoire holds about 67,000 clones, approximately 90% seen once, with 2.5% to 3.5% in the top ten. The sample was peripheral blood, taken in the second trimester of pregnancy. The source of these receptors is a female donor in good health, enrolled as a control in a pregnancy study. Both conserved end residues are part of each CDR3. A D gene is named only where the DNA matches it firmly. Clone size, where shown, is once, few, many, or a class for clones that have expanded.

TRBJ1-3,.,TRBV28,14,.,CASSLTGAGNTIYF,TGTGCCAGCAGTTTAACGGGGGCTGGAAACACCATATATTTT
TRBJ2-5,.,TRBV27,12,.,CASSVRGETQYF,TGTGCCAGCAGTGTTAGGGGGGAGACCCAGTACTTC
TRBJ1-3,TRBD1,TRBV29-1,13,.,CSVGQGDGNTIYF,TGCAGCGTTGGACAGGGGGATGGAAACACCATATATTTT
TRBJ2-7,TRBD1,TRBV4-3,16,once,CASSQDLRTGTYEQYF,TGCGCCAGCAGCCAAGATCTAAGGACAGGGACCTACGAGCAGTACTTC
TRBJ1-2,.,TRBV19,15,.,CASSIDWVQNYGYTF,TGTGCCAGTAGTATAGACTGGGTACAGAACTATGGCTACACCTTC
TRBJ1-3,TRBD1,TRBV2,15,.,CASSVTGTSGNTIYF,TGTGCCAGCAGTGTGACAGGGACCTCTGGAAACACCATATATTTT
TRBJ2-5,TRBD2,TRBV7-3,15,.,CASSLRGRKGETQYF,TGTGCCAGCAGCTTACGCGGGAGAAAGGGGGAGACCCAGTACTTC
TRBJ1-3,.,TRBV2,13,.,CATDSLRGNTIYF,TGTGCCACCGACTCTTTGAGGGGAAACACCATATATTTT
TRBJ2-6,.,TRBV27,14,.,CASTTRSGANVLTF,TGTGCCAGTACTACCCGATCTGGGGCCAACGTCCTGACTTTC
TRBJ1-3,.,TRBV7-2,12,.,CASSHRGNTIYF,TGTGCCAGCAGCCACAGGGGAAACACCATATATTTT
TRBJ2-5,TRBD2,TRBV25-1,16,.,CASMETSALTWGTQYF,TGTGCCAGCATGGAGACTAGCGCCTTGACGTGGGGGACCCAGTACTTC
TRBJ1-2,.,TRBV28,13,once,CASSSGINYGYTF,TGTGCCAGCAGTTCCGGGATAAACTATGGCTACACCTTC
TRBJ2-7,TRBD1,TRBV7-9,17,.,CASSSRQTGQVDYEQYF,TGTGCCAGCAGCTCGCGTCAGACGGGACAGGTGGACTACGAGCAGTACTTC
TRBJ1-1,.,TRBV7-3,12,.,CASSPNRTRTFF,TGTGCCAGCAGCCCAAATCGGACTCGGACTTTCTTT
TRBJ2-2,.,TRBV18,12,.,CASSALAGELFF,TGTGCCAGCTCAGCTTTAGCCGGGGAGCTGTTTTTT
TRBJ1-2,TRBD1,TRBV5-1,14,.,CASSSTGTGTPYTF,TGCGCCAGCAGCTCCACCGGGACAGGGACTCCCTACACCTTC
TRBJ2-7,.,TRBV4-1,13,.,CASSQDIDYEQYF,TGCGCCAGCAGCCAAGATATAGATTACGAGCAGTACTTC
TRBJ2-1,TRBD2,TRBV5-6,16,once,CASSLGGLAAGEEQFF,TGTGCCAGCAGCTTGGGTGGACTAGCAGCCGGGGAGGAGCAGTTCTTC